This TCR beta chain emerged from a study of Ad26.COV2.S vaccination and SARS-CoV-2 variants. Turning to the study itself: Vaccine-arm donor from the placebo-controlled COV1001 Ad26.COV2.S trial. Overall study findings and caveats: While placebo recipients had lower spike-specific TCR breadth, vaccine recipients had more. Using TCR breadth and depth analyses may have led to underestimated total T cell responses.

Treatment in this sample: some 20 received Ad26.COV2.S at low or high dose, single or two shots; roughly five received placebo; per-sample allocation not given. Material that was analyzed had been drawn on day 63 after the first vaccine or placebo injection. It was Wuhan-strain SARS-CoV-2 spike that the Ad26 vaccine vector expressed. Germline loops: CDR1 MDHEN, CDR2 SYDVKM. Trimming cost V 8 bases and J 1 base, with 10 bases left between them. The CDR3 runs to 13 residues. A single count supports this clone. Its target is not known. Data came from immunoSEQ multiplex PCR; TCRdb stores just in-frame clones and leaves some out. The table includes about 680,000 clones, 89% detected once.

The sample here was peripheral blood, taken in a trial of Ad26.COV2.S vaccine versus placebo. The origin of this receptor is a person aged 18 to 59 who received the Ad26.COV2.S COVID-19 vaccine or a placebo. The rearrangement links TRBV28 to TRBJ2-3; D is perhaps TRBD1 (5 bases). CDR3 in amino acids: CASLRRGTDTQYF. The CDR3 DNA reads TGTGCCAGCTTACGCAGGGGCACAGATACGCAGTATTTT.